In this sample, the clone carrying this TCR beta chain turned up many times. Its target is unknown. The data were obtained in a study of molecular identifiers for immune sequencing clone quantification. For the study at large: Replicate RNA came from about 20,000 or 100,000 naive CD8 cells and was split five ways, and four parts were sequenced.

The germline V gene encodes CDR1 SEHNR and CDR2 FQNEAQ (reference sequence). There are 15 residues in the CDR3. With V trimmed by 1 base and J by 5 bases, 3 bases remained unmatched. Findings and limits, study-wide: Should identical TCR molecules share a barcode, the sizes of highly expanded clones could be underestimated.

Each CDR3 protein is one row after TCRdb ran MiXCR on the PCR reads. The sample yields 400,000 to 600,000 distinct CDR3 sequences, around 23% seen once. The rearrangement uses TRBV7-9 and TRBJ2-3; TRBD2 agrees at 10 bases. This TCR derives from a human donor in good health. Some libraries in this study had Jurkat cell RNA spiked in. The specimen sequenced was naive CD8+ T cells from blood, with Jurkat cell RNA spiked in. Documented subset: FACS-sorted CD8+CD4-CCR7+CD45RA+ naive T cells. CDR3 DNA sequence: TGTGCCAGCAGCTTAGTCCTAGCGGGAGAAGATACGCAGTATTTT. It codes for CASSLVLAGEDTQYF.